This T cell receptor (beta chain) derives from a study of shared clonotypes between healthy human individuals. Study-wide context: Two female and a few male donors aged 18 to 49 were enrolled. Every donor yielded three CD4 naive, three CD4 memory, two CD8 naive and one CD8 memory plate.

As regards this clone: Its antigen is not identified. Different DNA sequences within this sample yield the same CDR3.

The V end was cut by 5 bases, the J end by 2 bases, with 6 bases between. Germline V gene lookup returns CDR1 MNHEY and CDR2 SMNVEV (reference sequence). The CDR3 extends over 12 amino acids. Libraries were prepared by immunoSEQ multiplex PCR; TCRdb keeps only in-frame clonotypes and omits some of them. The table shows approximately 2,200,000 clones, with more than 85% occurring only once. Cells designated naive CD8 were CD45RO-negative and were positively selected for CCR7, with terminally differentiated effector memory CD45RA+ cells excluded. Whole-study findings and limits: The study found 4.5% to 6% of naive CD4 clonotypes shared across a few donors.

The chain has TRBV27 and TRBJ1-2, with D unclear. The TCR was taken from a man aged 18 to 30 in good health. Some clones in this sample may be carry-over from other donors' samples. Sequencing was carried out using naive CD8+ T cells from PBMCs. The CDR3 DNA sequence: TGTGCCAGCAGTAACACGAACTATGGCTACACCTTC. Translating it yields CASSNTNYGYTF.